This T cell receptor (beta chain) appears in the sequencing data of a study of prognosis after radiotherapy for stage I lung cancer. The V and J ends lost 4 bases and 4 bases, in that order; junction bases with no gene match: 3. Germline V lookup: CDR1 SGHRS, CDR2 YFSETQ. The CDR3 loop spans 13 amino acids. Genomic DNA served as the source from which two-round multiplex PCR generated TCR beta CDR3 amplicons. Initially, in first-round PCR, primers specific to each TRBV and TRBJ gene were used. Each CDR3 protein is one row after TCRdb ran MiXCR on the multiplex PCR reads. This sample yields 30,000 or so distinct CDR3 sequences, of which roughly 30% are seen a single time; roughly 12% belongs to the top ten.

The TCR originated in a donor aged 50 or older with non-small cell lung cancer. The material sequenced was PBMCs, taken before or after stereotactic body radiation therapy (not recorded which). This sequence joins TRBV5-1 and TRBJ2-3; 7 positions agree with TRBD2. The CDR3 coding sequence is TGCGCCAGCAGCGGACTAGTGGCAGATACGCAGTATTTT. Its protein product is CASSGLVADTQYF.